The subject of this entry is one TCR beta chain. Using immunoSEQ multiplex PCR, the repertoire was profiled, and TCRdb retains in-frame clones only, with some absent. The listing records some 37,000 clones. This sample stems from a study of T cells in women clearing cervical HPV infection. This clonotype was sampled from a woman aged 18 to 75 with a cervical HPV16 infection that either progressed to CIN3+ or cleared (not recorded which). What was sequenced was blood buffy coat.

The covered CDR3 bases are TGTGCCAGCAGTGAAGCTTTGGGCGGGCCTAAAGAGACC. Translating it yields CASSEALGGPKET. The whole CDR3 region reads CASSEALGGPKETQYF. The rearrangement joins TRBV6-1 to TRBJ2-5, with a weak D call TRBD2 (5 bases). The read terminates 3 residues before the CDR3 end, so the remaining end is supplied by the germline J gene. V was trimmed by 0 bases and J by 3 bases, leaving 14 bases between them. This CDR3 is built from 16 residues. The germline gives CDR1 MNHNS, CDR2 SASEGT.